This T cell receptor (beta chain) appears in the sequencing data of a study of blood T cells in healthy people across ages. Then a second PCR, running about 6 to 11 cycles, was carried out with a sample-barcoded 5' primer and a J-beta primer mix. TCRdb re-called the 5' RACE reads with MiXCR, one entry per CDR3 protein. The table lists 1.5 million to 2 million distinct CDR3 sequences, about 39% of them singletons. Germline V CDR1 and CDR2: LNHDA, SQIVND (reference sequence). The CDR3 is 14 amino acids. Source material: blood. The chain joins TRBV19 to TRBJ2-4, with D possibly TRBD2 on 6 matching bases. The J call is doubtful: the DNA matches TRBJ2-7 better. This sequence was found in a human donor in good health. CDR3 sequence reads: CASRGGASSYEQYF. CDR3 bases: TGTGCCAGCAGAGGCGGGGCTAGCTCCTACGAGCAGTACTTC.